This TCR beta chain was sequenced during a study of T cells in Graves' hyperthyroidism and ophthalmopathy. As for the study in general: Sampling of peripheral blood happened at initial diagnosis, prior to any treatment.

For Graves' hyperthyroidism to be stable, ophthalmopathy could not progress within 18 months. An approximately 9.4 ml volume of fresh peripheral blood provided the PBMCs. This clonotype was recorded at least ten times. No antigen is known for it. The germline gives CDR1 LNHDA, CDR2 SQIVND (reference sequence). CDR3 size: 14 residues. V lost 5 bases to trimming and J lost 4 bases, with 14 bases between them. Amplification of TCR beta CDR3 regions used RNA as the template. First-round RT-PCR targeting the TCR CDR3 was performed with the HTBI primer set. TCRdb fed the multiplex PCR reads into MiXCR, producing one record per CDR3 protein. The sample has around 620,000 distinct CDR3 sequences, around 16% seen once. Study findings and constraints: Expanded thyroid clonotypes (above 0.001) were mostly also found in blood.

Sequenced material: blood. V is TRBV19 and J is TRBJ1-2; unclear D gene. This TCR was recovered from a woman in her twenties or thirties with Graves' hyperthyroidism. The CDR3 loop is CASSWAGSVYGYTF. For the CDR3, the DNA is TGTGCCAGTAGTTGGGCAGGATCTGTCTATGGCTACACCTTC.